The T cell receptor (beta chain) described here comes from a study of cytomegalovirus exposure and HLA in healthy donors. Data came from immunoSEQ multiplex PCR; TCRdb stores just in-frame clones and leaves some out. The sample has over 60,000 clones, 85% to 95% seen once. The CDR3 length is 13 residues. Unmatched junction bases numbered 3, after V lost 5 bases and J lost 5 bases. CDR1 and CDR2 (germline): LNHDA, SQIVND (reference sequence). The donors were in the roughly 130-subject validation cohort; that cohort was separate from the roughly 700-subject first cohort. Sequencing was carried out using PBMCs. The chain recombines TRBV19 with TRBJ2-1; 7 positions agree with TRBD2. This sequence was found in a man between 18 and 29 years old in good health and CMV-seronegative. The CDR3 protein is CASSSGLNNEQFF. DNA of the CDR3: TGTGCCAGTAGTTCGGGACTAAACAATGAGCAGTTCTTC.